This TCR beta chain was identified in a study of somatic mutations in cytotoxic T cells in rheumatoid arthritis. Looking at the study overall: No treatment had yet been given when patient blood (around 30 ml EDTA) was drawn, right after diagnosis.

The data were produced by immunoSEQ multiplex PCR, yet TCRdb's version contains in-frame clones alone and is incomplete. The repertoire holds approximately 7,000 clones, with over 70% as singletons. Turning to this clone: Its specificity is unknown.

Whole-study findings and limits: Statistically, CD8+ T-cell clonality was not significantly distinct between individuals with rheumatoid arthritis and age-matched healthy controls. The study found that the largest CD8+ clone exceeded 20% of CD8+ cells in about an eighth of the roughly 65 patients.

Isolation of CD4+ and CD8+ cells used positive magnetic bead selection, with purity checked by flow cytometry. The length of the CDR3 is 14 residues. CDR1 LNHDA and CDR2 SQIVND come from the germline V gene (reference sequence). V was shortened by 3 bases and J by 6 bases, with 14 bases between the two germline ends. This sequence originates from an adult with rheumatoid arthritis. The chain has TRBV19 and TRBJ1-2; TRBD1 is a possible D gene (5 bases). Sequenced material: CD8+ T cells sorted from blood. The CDR3 coding sequence is TGTGCCAGTAGTATGGTACGGGGGGACCATGGCTACACCTTC. Its translation: CASSMVRGDHGYTF.